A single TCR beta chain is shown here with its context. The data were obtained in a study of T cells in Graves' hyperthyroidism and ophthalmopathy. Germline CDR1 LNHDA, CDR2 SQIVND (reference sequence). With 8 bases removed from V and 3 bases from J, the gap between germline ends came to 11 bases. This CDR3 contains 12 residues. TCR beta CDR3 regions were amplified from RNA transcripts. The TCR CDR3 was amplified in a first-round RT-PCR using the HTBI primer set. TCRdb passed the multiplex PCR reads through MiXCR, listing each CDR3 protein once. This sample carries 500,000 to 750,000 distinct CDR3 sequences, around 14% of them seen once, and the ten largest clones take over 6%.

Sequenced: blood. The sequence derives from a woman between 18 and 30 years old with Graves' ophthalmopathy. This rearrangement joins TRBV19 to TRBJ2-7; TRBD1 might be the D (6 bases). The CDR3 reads CASGAGVYEQYF. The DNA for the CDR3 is TGTGCCAGTGGGGCAGGGGTCTACGAGCAGTACTTC.